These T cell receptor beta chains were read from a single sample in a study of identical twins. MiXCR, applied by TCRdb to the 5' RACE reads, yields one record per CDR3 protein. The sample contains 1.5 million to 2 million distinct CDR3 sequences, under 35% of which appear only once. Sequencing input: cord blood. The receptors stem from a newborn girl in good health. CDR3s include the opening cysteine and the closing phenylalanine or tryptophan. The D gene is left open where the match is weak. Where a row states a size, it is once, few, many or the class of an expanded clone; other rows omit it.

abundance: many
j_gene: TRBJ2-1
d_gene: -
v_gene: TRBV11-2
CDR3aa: CASSLGGGGNEQFF
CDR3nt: TGTGCCAGCAGCTTGGGAGGGGGGGGCAATGAGCAGTTCTTC

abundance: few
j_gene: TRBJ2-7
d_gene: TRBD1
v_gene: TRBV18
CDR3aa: CASSPGTGGPYEQYF
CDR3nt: TGTGCCAGCTCGCCCGGGACAGGGGGACCCTACGAGCAGTACTTC

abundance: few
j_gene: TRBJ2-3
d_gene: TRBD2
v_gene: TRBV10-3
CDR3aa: CASQAGGDTQYF
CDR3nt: TGTGCCTCCCAAGCGGGAGGAGATACGCAGTATTTT

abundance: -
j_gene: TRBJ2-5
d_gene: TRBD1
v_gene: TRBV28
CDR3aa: CAICTDREYQETQYF
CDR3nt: TGTGCCATCTGTACGGACAGGGAGTACCAAGAGACCCAGTACTTC

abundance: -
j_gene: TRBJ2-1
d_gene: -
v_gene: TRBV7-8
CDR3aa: CASSSRGAREQFF
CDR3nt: TGTGCCAGCAGTTCTAGAGGCGCAAGGGAGCAGTTCTTC

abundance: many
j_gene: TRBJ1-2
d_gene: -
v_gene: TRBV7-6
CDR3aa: CASSPTGINYGYTF
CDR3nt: TGTGCCAGCAGCCCGACCGGTATTAACTATGGCTACACCTTC

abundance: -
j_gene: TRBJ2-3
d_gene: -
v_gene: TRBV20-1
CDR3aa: CSAARDSEPDTQYF
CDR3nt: TGCAGTGCTGCCCGGGACTCCGAACCAGATACACAGTATTTT

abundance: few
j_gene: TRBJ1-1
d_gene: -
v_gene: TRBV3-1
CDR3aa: CASSPSDRHTEAFF
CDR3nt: TGTGCCAGCAGCCCATCGGACAGACACACTGAAGCTTTCTTT

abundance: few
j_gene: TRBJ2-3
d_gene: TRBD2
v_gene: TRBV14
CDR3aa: CASSRLAGGPRTDTQYF
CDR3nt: TGTGCCAGCAGCCGGCTAGCGGGAGGGCCCAGGACAGATACGCAGTATTTT

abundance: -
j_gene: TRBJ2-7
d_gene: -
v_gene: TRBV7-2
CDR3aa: CASSYARASYEQYF
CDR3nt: TGTGCCAGCAGCTACGCAAGGGCCTCCTACGAGCAGTACTTC

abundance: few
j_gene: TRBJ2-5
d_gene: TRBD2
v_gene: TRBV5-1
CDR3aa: CASSLRTSGREETQYF
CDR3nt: TGCGCCAGCAGCTTAAGGACTAGCGGGAGAGAAGAGACCCAGTACTTC

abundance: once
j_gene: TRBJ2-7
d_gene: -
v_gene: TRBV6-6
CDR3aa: CASSYSQGFNEQYF
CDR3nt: TGTGCCAGCAGTTACTCTCAGGGGTTTAACGAGCAGTACTTC

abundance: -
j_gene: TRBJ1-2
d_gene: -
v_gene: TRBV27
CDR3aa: CASSTLGHYTF
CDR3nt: TGTGCCAGCAGTACCCTCGGCCACTACACCTTC

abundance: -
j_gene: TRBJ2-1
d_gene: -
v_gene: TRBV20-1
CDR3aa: CSARDLTSYNEQFF
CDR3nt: TGCAGTGCTAGAGACTTGACTAGCTACAATGAGCAGTTCTTC

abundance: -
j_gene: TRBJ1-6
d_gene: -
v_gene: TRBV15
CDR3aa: CATSRDNSRSSPPHF
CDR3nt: TGTGCCACCAGCAGAGATAACAGTCGGTCTTCACCCCCCCACTTT

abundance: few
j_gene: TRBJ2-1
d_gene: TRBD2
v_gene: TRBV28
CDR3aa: CASSLPSGRSQFF
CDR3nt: TGTGCCAGCAGTTTACCTAGCGGGAGGTCGCAGTTCTTC

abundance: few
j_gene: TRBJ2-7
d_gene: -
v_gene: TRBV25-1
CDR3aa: CASSERKGAYEQYF
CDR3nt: TGTGCCAGCAGTGAACGAAAAGGGGCCTACGAGCAGTACTTC

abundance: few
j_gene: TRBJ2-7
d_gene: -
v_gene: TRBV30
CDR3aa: CAWSVPGHNYEQYF
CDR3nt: TGTGCCTGGAGTGTACCGGGACACAACTACGAGCAGTACTTC

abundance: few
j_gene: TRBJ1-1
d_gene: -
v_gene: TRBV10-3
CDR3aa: CAISESQDQNTEAFF
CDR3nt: TGTGCCATCAGTGAGTCCCAAGACCAGAACACTGAAGCTTTCTTT

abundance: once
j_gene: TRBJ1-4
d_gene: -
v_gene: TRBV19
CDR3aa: CASSPLYATNEKLFF
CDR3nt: TGTGCCAGTAGTCCCCTCTATGCAACTAATGAAAAACTGTTTTTT

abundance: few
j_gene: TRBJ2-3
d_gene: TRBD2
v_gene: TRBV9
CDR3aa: CASSVAPTSGTDTQYF
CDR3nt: TGTGCCAGCAGCGTAGCCCCTACTAGCGGCACAGATACGCAGTATTTT

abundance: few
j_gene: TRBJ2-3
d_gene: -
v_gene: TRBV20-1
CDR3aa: CSAIPGDKSTDTQYF
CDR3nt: TGCAGTGCTATTCCTGGGGACAAAAGCACAGATACGCAGTATTTT

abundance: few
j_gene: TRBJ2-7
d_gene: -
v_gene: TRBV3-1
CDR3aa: CASSQDPQSYEQYF
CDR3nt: TGTGCCAGCAGCCAAGATCCGCAGTCCTACGAGCAGTACTTC

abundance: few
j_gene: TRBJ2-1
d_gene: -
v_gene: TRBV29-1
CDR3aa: CSVEDLTSSSYNEQFF
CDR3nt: TGCAGCGTTGAAGACCTCACTTCCAGCTCCTACAATGAGCAGTTCTTC

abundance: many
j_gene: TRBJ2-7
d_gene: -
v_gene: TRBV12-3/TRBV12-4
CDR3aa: CASSLDRPEQYF
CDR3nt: TGTGCCAGCAGTTTAGATCGACCCGAGCAGTACTTC

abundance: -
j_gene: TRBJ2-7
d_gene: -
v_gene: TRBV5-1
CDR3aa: CASSFVVEGYNEQYF
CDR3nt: TGCGCCAGCAGCTTTGTGGTCGAAGGATACAATGAGCAGTACTTC

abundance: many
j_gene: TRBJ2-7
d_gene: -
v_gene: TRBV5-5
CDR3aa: CASSLGRAPYEQYF
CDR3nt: TGTGCCAGCAGTTTGGGCAGGGCCCCCTACGAGCAGTACTTC

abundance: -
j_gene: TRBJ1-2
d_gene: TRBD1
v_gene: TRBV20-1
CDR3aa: CSATPTGGSHNGYTF
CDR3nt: TGCAGTGCTACCCCCACAGGGGGATCTCATAATGGCTACACCTTC

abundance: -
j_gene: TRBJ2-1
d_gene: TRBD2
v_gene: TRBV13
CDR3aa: CASSILAGGLPYNEQFF
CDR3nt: TGTGCCAGCAGCATACTAGCGGGGGGGCTTCCCTACAATGAGCAGTTCTTC

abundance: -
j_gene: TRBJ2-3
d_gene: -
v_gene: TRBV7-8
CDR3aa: CASTGSSAFPDTQYF
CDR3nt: TGTGCCAGCACCGGAAGCTCCGCTTTCCCAGATACGCAGTATTTT

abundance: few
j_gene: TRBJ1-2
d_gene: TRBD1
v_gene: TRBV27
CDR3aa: CAGSLSYPTGGAYGYTF
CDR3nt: TGTGCCGGCAGTTTATCTTACCCCACAGGGGGCGCCTATGGCTACACCTTC

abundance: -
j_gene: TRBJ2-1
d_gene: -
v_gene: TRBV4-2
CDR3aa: CASTRGSSSYNEQFF
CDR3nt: TGTGCCAGCACTAGGGGCTCCAGCTCCTACAATGAGCAGTTCTTC

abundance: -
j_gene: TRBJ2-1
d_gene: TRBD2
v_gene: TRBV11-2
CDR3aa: CASSLGLSTGLAGGQAYNEQFF
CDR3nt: TGTGCCAGCAGCTTAGGACTTAGTACGGGACTAGCGGGAGGGCAGGCCTACAATGAGCAGTTCTTC

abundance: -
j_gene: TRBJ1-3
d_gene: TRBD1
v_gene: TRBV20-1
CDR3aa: CSAGTGTGNTIYF
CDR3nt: TGCAGTGCTGGGACAGGGACTGGAAACACCATATATTTT

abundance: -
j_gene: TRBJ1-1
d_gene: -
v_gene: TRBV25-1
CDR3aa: CASSGQGRSTEAFF
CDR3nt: TGTGCCAGCAGTGGTCAGGGGCGATCCACTGAAGCTTTCTTT

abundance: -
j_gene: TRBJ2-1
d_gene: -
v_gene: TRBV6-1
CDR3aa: CASVKIPNEQFF
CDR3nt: TGTGCCAGCGTCAAGATCCCCAATGAGCAGTTCTTC

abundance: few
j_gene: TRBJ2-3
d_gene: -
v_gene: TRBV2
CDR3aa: CASSRTTSGTQYF
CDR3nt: TGTGCCAGCAGCCGGACCACTTCGGGTACGCAGTATTTT

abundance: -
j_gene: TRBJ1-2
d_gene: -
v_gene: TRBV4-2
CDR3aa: CASSQEGRRNYGYTF
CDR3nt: TGTGCCAGCAGCCAAGAAGGTCGACGGAACTATGGCTACACCTTC

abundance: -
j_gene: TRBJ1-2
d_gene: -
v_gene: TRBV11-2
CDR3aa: CASTPSLNYGYTF
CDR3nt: TGTGCCAGCACACCGTCCCTTAACTATGGCTACACCTTC

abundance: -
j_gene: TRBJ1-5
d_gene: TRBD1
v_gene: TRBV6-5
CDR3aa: CASSRTGDRNQPQHF
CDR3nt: TGTGCCAGCAGCCGGACAGGGGATCGCAATCAGCCCCAGCATTTT

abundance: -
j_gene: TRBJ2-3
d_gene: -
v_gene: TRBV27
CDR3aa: CARSLSSESRPSTDTQYF
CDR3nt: TGTGCCCGCAGTTTATCTTCCGAGTCTCGACCTAGCACAGATACGCAGTATTTT

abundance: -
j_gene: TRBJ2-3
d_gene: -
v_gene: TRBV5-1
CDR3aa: CASSLEGVRDTQYF
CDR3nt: TGCGCCAGCAGCTTGGAGGGGGTCAGGGATACGCAGTATTTT

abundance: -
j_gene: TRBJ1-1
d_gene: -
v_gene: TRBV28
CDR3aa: CASRRKYQAGTEAFF
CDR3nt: TGTGCCAGCAGAAGGAAGTACCAAGCAGGAACTGAAGCTTTCTTT

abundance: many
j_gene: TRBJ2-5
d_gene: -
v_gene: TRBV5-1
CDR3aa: CASRKGFQETQYF
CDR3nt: TGCGCCAGCAGGAAGGGGTTCCAAGAGACCCAGTACTTC

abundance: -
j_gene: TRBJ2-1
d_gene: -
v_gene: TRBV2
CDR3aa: CAPYLRGSYNEQFF
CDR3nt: TGTGCCCCTTACCTTAGGGGCTCCTACAATGAGCAGTTCTTC

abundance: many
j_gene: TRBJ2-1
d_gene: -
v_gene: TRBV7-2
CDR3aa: CASSPPGGPHNEQFF
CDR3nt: TGTGCCAGCAGCCCCCCGGGGGGCCCCCACAATGAGCAGTTCTTC

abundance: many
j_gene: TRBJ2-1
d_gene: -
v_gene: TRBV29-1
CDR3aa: CSVGFRSSYNEQFF
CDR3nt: TGCAGCGTTGGCTTCCGAAGCTCCTACAATGAGCAGTTCTTC

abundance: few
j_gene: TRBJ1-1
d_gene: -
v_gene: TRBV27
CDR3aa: CASSLSSGRNTEAFF
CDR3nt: TGTGCCAGCAGTTTATCTTCCGGCAGAAACACTGAAGCTTTCTTT

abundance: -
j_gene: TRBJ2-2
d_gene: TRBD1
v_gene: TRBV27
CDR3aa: CASSPRQGTRELFF
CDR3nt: TGTGCCAGCAGTCCCCGACAGGGAACCAGGGAGCTGTTTTTT

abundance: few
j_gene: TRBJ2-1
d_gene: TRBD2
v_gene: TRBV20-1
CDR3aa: CSASRAGGVNEQFF
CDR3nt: TGCAGTGCTAGCAGGGCGGGAGGAGTCAATGAGCAGTTCTTC

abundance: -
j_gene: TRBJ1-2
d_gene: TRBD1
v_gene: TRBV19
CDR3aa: CASSIVGDRGGYTF
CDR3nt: TGTGCCAGTAGTATCGTCGGGGACAGGGGAGGCTACACCTTC

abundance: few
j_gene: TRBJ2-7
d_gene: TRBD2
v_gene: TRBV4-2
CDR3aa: CASSQAWTSGSYEQYF
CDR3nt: TGTGCCAGCAGCCAAGCTTGGACTAGCGGGAGCTACGAGCAGTACTTC

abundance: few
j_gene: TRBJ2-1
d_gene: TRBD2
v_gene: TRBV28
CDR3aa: CASSFGLADNNEQFF
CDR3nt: TGTGCCAGCAGTTTTGGACTAGCGGATAACAATGAGCAGTTCTTC

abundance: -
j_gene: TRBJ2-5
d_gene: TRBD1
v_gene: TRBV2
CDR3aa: CASDNRGLGTQYF
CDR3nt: TGTGCCAGCGATAACAGGGGGCTGGGGACCCAGTACTTC

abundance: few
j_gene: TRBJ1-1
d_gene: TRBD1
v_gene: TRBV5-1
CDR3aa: CASSSGQGPTEAFF
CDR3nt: TGCGCCAGCAGCTCGGGACAGGGGCCCACTGAAGCTTTCTTT

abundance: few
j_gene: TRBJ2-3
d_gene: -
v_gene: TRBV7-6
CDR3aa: CASSMRAVSTDTQYF
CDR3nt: TGTGCCAGCAGCATGCGTGCGGTGAGCACAGATACGCAGTATTTT

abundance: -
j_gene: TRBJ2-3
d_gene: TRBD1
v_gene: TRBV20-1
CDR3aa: CSAETGGSADTQYF
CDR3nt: TGCAGTGCCGAGACAGGGGGTTCGGCAGATACGCAGTATTTT